The 26 T cell receptor beta chains in this list originate from one sample, sequenced in a study of cytomegalovirus exposure and HLA in healthy donors (dated by TCRdb to about 2017). Libraries came from the immunoSEQ multiplex PCR assay. A mixture of 60 forward primers for TCR Vbeta segments and 13 reverse primers for TCR Jbeta segments was used in the multiplex PCR. This is the immuneACCESS table as TCRdb keeps it, with only in-frame sequences that have V and J called. A part of the clones is gone; compared with another copy, unresolved V genes explain less than half, and the rest is unexplained. The sample contains approximately 130,000 clones, around 75% of them found a single time. The top ten hold around 3.2% of the sample. Specimen: PBMCs. These receptor sequences come from a man in his thirties or forties in good health and CMV-seronegative.

The V and J genes are TRBV27 and TRBJ1-5; TRBD1 matches 9 bases. The junction had 8 bases not matched to a gene; V was cut back by 4 bases and J by 7 bases. CDR1 MNHEY and CDR2 SMNVEV come from the germline V gene (reference sequence). The CDR3 length is 15 residues. CDR3 coding DNA: TGTGCCAGCAGTTCGGGACAGGGTCTGTGGCAGCCCCAGCATTTT. Translated, it gives CASSSGQGLWQPQHF.

This clone has more than one count but fewer than ten. V is TRBV29-1 and J is TRBJ2-2; D uncertain. The germline V gene encodes CDR1 SQVTM and CDR2 ANQGSEA. This CDR3 spans 13 amino acids. V was shortened by 3 bases and J by 2 bases, with 7 bases between the two germline ends. The CDR3, as DNA: TGCAGCGTTGATGGCCCAAACACCGGGGAGCTGTTTTTT. Amino acids: CSVDGPNTGELFF.

This clone was seen many times. The chain is built from TRBV2 and TRBJ1-1; D not resolved. The CDR3 sequence is 13 residues long. The germline V and J ends were trimmed by 0 bases and 4 bases, with 6 bases remaining between them. CDR1 is SNHLY, CDR2 FYNNEI, per germline. The CDR3 coding sequence is TGTGCCAGCAGTGAAGCGATGAGCACTGAAGCTTTCTTT. Translating gives CASSEAMSTEAFF.

The chain links TRBV7-2 to TRBJ2-7; D uncertain. The CDR3 extends over 13 amino acids. The germline V gene encodes CDR1 SGHTA and CDR2 FQGNSA. V was cut by 1 base and J by 8 bases, with 12 bases left in between. The CDR3 DNA reads TGTGCCAGCAGCTTAGGGCAACAGCTTCAGCAGTACTTC. Translated, it gives CASSLGQQLQQYF. Using reference TRBV7-2 and TRBJ2-7 for the parts outside the CDR3, the full variable domain is GAGVSQSPSNKVTEKGKDVELRCDPISGHTALYWYRQSLGQGLEFLIYFQGNSAPDKSGLPSDRFSAERTGGSVSTLTIQRTQQEDSAVYLCASSLGQQLQQYFGPGTRLTVT.

The rearrangement links TRBV6-6 to TRBJ2-2, with a tentative D call TRBD1 (6 bases). Trimming cost V 3 bases and J 5 bases, with 10 bases left between them. CDR1 is MNHNY and CDR2 is SVGAGI in the germline V gene (reference sequence). The CDR3 contains 14 residues. The CDR3 region is CASSYLQGTGELFF. CDR3 coding DNA: TGTGCCAGCAGTTATTTACAGGGTACCGGGGAGCTGTTTTTT.

The chain links TRBV6-5 to TRBJ2-7; D possibly corresponds to TRBD2 (5 bases). Germline CDR1 and CDR2: MNHEY and SVGAGI. Trimming took 10 bases from V and 1 from J, leaving 20 bases between them. This CDR3 region has 15 residues. The CDR3 nucleotides are TGTGCCACCAATGACGCCCGGACTGGATCCTACGAGCAGTACTTC. This codes for CATNDARTGSYEQYF.

The chain couples TRBV4-3 to TRBJ1-5, with D perhaps TRBD1 (6 bases). The CDR3 sequence is 15 residues long. Germline V gives CDR1 LGHNA, CDR2 YSLEER. V shed 1 base and J shed 4 bases, with 11 bases lying between them. CDR3 coding DNA: TGCGCCAGCAGCCAAGTTTTAGGGGGTAATCAGCCCCAGCATTTT. This gives the protein CASSQVLGGNQPQHF.

This clone was found a few times. This chain links TRBV27 with TRBJ2-2; 11 bases map to TRBD2. CDR1 is MNHEY, CDR2 SMNVEV, per germline (reference sequence). The CDR3 extends over 15 amino acids. The ends lost 5 bases at V and 6 bases at J; junction bases unmatched: 5. CDR3 in amino acids: CASSDGTSGAGELFF. The CDR3 bases are TGTGCCAGCAGTGACGGGACTAGCGGAGCCGGGGAGCTGTTTTTT.

This clone showed up just once. The rearrangement joins TRBV30 to TRBJ1-3, with unresolved D. Germline CDR1 and CDR2: GTSNPN and SVGIG (reference sequence). V gave up 2 bases and J gave up 4 bases, with 12 bases separating them. CDR3 size: 14 residues. CDR3 DNA: TGTGCCTGGAGTACCCCGGGGTACGGAAACACCATATATTTT. It yields the protein CAWSTPGYGNTIYF. Combining the CDR3 with reference TRBV30 and TRBJ1-3 gives the whole variable domain SQTIHQWPATLVQPVGSPLSLECTVEGTSNPNLYWYRQAAGRGLQLLFYSVGIGQISSEVPQNLSASRPQDRQFILSSKKLLLSDSGFYLCAWSTPGYGNTIYFGEGSWLTVV.

The chain uses TRBV28 and TRBJ2-3; tentative D call: TRBD1 (5 bases). The length of the CDR3 is 15 residues. CDR1 MDHEN and CDR2 SYDVKM come from the germline V gene. Trimming removed 3 bases at V and 2 bases at J, with 12 bases between. The CDR3 is CASSFARDSTDTQYF. The CDR3 DNA reads TGTGCCAGCAGTTTCGCCAGGGATTCCACAGATACGCAGTATTTT.

This clone was observed a single time. This chain connects TRBV4-3 to TRBJ2-4, with a tentative D call TRBD2 (7 bases). V was trimmed by 0 bases and J by 2 bases, leaving 23 bases between them. Germline values: CDR1 LGHNA, CDR2 YSLEER. The CDR3 extends over 20 amino acids. The CDR3, as DNA: TGCGCCAGCAGCCAAGATGGTGGGGGGGCCGAAACGCTGACCAAAAACATTCAGTACTTC. Translation: CASSQDGGGAETLTKNIQYF.

The chain couples TRBV5-5 to TRBJ2-5; maybe TRBD2 (6 bases). This CDR3 has 11 amino acids. V was shortened by 2 bases and J by 9 bases, with 8 bases between the two germline ends. From germline, CDR1 is SGHKS and CDR2 YYEKEE (reference sequence). CDR3 loop: CASSLPGAQYF. The DNA of the CDR3 is TGTGCCAGCAGCTTACCGGGGGCCCAGTACTTC.

V is TRBV28 and J is TRBJ1-5; TRBD1 aligns across 7 bases. CDR1 is MDHEN, CDR2 SYDVKM, per germline. The CDR3 sequence is 12 residues long. Trimming at V came to 5 bases and at J to 15 bases, leaving 10 bases not matched to a gene. The CDR3 reads CASSTRDSLRHF. The CDR3 DNA follows: TGTGCCAGCAGTACCCGGGACAGCCTACGGCATTTT. Supplemented by reference TRBV28 and TRBJ1-5, the full variable domain reads DVKVTQSSRYLVKRTGEKVFLECVQDMDHENMFWYRQDPGLGLRLIYFSYDVKMKEKGDIPEGYSVSREKKERFSLILESASTNQTSMYLCASSTRDSLRHFGDGTRLSIL.

This clone was seen only once. The V and J genes are TRBV4-3 and TRBJ1-3; TRBD1 is a possible D gene (6 bases). V lost 2 bases to trimming and J lost 3 bases, with 14 bases between them. The CDR3 is made up of 16 amino acids. Germline V CDR1 and CDR2: LGHNA, YSLEER. CDR3 in amino acids: CASSQHRDTNGNTIYF. The CDR3 bases are TGCGCCAGCAGCCAACACCGGGACACCAATGGAAACACCATATATTTT.

The rearrangement joins TRBV9 to TRBJ2-1; the match to TRBD1 covers 7 bases. CDR3 size: 15 residues. V shed 4 bases, J shed 8 bases, and the junction held 12 bases outside the gene matches. Germline CDR1 reads SGDLS; CDR2 reads YYNGEE. The CDR3 DNA sequence: TGTGCCAGCAGCCCGAGAGGGGGCTGGTTAGATGAGCAGTTCTTC. Its protein is CASSPRGGWLDEQFF.

The chain combines TRBV30 with TRBJ1-3; no firm D call. The CDR3 consists of 13 residues. With 3 bases removed from V and 0 bases from J, the gap between germline ends came to 6 bases. Germline assignment: CDR1 GTSNPN and CDR2 SVGIG (reference sequence). The CDR3, as DNA: TGTGCCTGGAGGCAGATCTCTGGAAACACCATATATTTT. It yields the protein CAWRQISGNTIYF.

The V and J genes are TRBV27 and TRBJ1-2; D is uncertain. This CDR3 comprises 14 residues. V was shortened by 6 bases and J by 4 bases, with 15 bases between the two germline ends. Germline V gene sequence: CDR1 MNHEY, CDR2 SMNVEV (reference sequence). The CDR3 region is CASSASGQFYGYTF. CDR3 in DNA: TGTGCCAGCAGCGCCTCTGGCCAATTCTATGGCTACACCTTC.

This rearrangement joins TRBV6-1 to TRBJ2-7; a weak D match, TRBD1 (6 bases). The germline V gene has CDR1 MNHNS and CDR2 SASEGT. V was pared by 6 bases and J by 3 bases, with 12 bases between. The CDR3 extends over 13 amino acids. In DNA, the CDR3 is TGTGCCAGCAGGGCTACAGGGTACTACGAGCAGTACTTC. Its protein product is CASRATGYYEQYF.

The J gene is TRBJ1-4, the V gene TRBV21-1. TRBV21-1 is an annotated pseudogene. CDR3 size: 17 residues. The CDR3 sequence: CASSKGEGAATNEKLFF. CDR3 nucleotides: TGTGCCAGCAGCAAAGGGGAGGGCGCAGCAACTAATGAAAAACTGTTTTTT.

The gene calls are TRBV28 and TRBJ2-3, with D perhaps TRBD1 (6 bases). Germline V gives CDR1 MDHEN, CDR2 SYDVKM. This CDR3 region has 14 residues. Trimming took 5 bases from V and 0 from J, leaving 9 bases between them. The CDR3 region has the DNA TGTGCCAGCAGTACGGGACAAAGCACAGATACGCAGTATTTT. This sequence encodes CASSTGQSTDTQYF.

The V call is TRBV6-1, the J call TRBJ1-1; D unresolved. Trimming removed 6 bases at V and 4 bases at J, with 18 bases between. Germline V gene data show CDR1 as MNHNS and CDR2 as SASEGT. The CDR3 is 15 residues long. DNA of the CDR3: TGTGCCAGCAGGCCACCGGAGGGCTGGCGCACTGAAGCTTTCTTT. This encodes CASRPPEGWRTEAFF.

The chain uses TRBV4-2 and TRBJ2-5; D might be TRBD1 (5 bases). The V and J ends lost 1 base and 1 base respectively, with 13 bases between them. CDR1 and CDR2 from the germline V gene are LGHNA and YNFKEQ. The CDR3 runs 16 residues. The CDR3 sequence: CASSQGISRVQETQYF. As DNA, the CDR3 is TGTGCCAGCAGCCAAGGTATTAGCAGGGTCCAAGAGACCCAGTACTTC.

The chain carries TRBV28 and TRBJ2-2; D perhaps matches TRBD1 (5 bases). Per the germline V gene, CDR1 is MDHEN and CDR2 is SYDVKM. The CDR3 extends over 14 amino acids. Trimming took 5 bases from V and 3 from J, leaving 10 bases between them. DNA of the CDR3: TGTGCCAGCAGTCTACAAGGGGACACCGGGGAGCTGTTTTTT. It translates to CASSLQGDTGELFF.

The chain employs TRBV7-9 and TRBJ1-1; no clear D gene. V shed 5 bases and J shed 1 base, with 5 bases lying between them. The CDR3 covers 12 residues. Germline assignment: CDR1 SEHNR and CDR2 FQNEAQ (reference sequence). CDR3 in DNA: TGTGCCAGCAGCCGAGGGAACACTGAAGCTTTCTTT. This sequence encodes CASSRGNTEAFF.

The chain links TRBV29-1 to TRBJ2-7; perhaps TRBD2 as D (5 bases). Germline CDR1 reads SQVTM; CDR2 reads ANQGSEA. The CDR3 covers 12 residues. V was clipped by 1 base and J by 3 bases, with 7 bases between them. The CDR3 loop is CSVEGGHYEQYF. The CDR3 DNA reads TGCAGCGTTGAAGGAGGGCACTACGAGCAGTACTTC.

J is TRBJ1-1 and V is TRBV6-5; a possible D gene is TRBD1 (6 bases). V lost 2 bases, J lost 6 bases, and 13 bases lay in between. Germline loops: CDR1 MNHEY, CDR2 SVGAGI. This CDR3 region has 14 residues. For the CDR3, the DNA is TGTGCCAGCAGTTACGGGGGCGCTTGGTCTGAAGCTTTCTTT. Translation gives CASSYGGAWSEAFF.